A single T cell receptor beta chain is shown here with its context. Its antigen is not identified. Sequencing used immunoSEQ multiplex PCR; TCRdb keeps in-frame clones, though not all of them. The data hold some 2.3 million clones, with about 92% observed a single time. The sample is drawn from a study of shared clonotypes between healthy human individuals. Study findings and constraints: Sharing across a handful of donors was seen in about 5% of naive CD4 clonotypes. Lower generation probabilities were found for non-shared clonotypes than for those shared by all four donors.

The donors, healthy adults who were HIV-negative, had experienced no recent acute infections or vaccinations. Trimming stripped 4 bases from V and 3 bases from J, with 18 bases between. Germline CDR1 reads SGHDN; CDR2 reads FVKESK. The CDR3 is 16 amino acids. Material: naive CD4+ T cells from PBMCs. Indicated subset: CD45RA+ positively selected. The chain is built from TRBV14 and TRBJ1-2; possible D gene TRBD1, 6 bases. This TCR came from a young man in good health. Some clones in this sample may be carry-over from other donors' samples. The CDR3, as DNA: TGTGCCAGCAGCCCCGTGGGCGGCTCAGGGGACTATGGCTACACCTTC. It yields the protein CASSPVGGSGDYGYTF.